These 12 T cell receptor beta chains came from one sample sequenced in a study of cytomegalovirus exposure and HLA in healthy donors. Use of 60 Vbeta and 13 Jbeta primers characterized the PCR. Method: immunoSEQ multiplex PCR; TCRdb's copy keeps in-frame clones and lacks some. The sample carries 150,000 to 200,000 clones, about 80% recorded once. What was sequenced was PBMCs. These receptors were taken from a man younger than 35 in good health and CMV-seropositive.

In this sample, this clone turned up once. J is TRBJ2-1 and V is TRBV30; D may be TRBD2 (5 bases). Trimming removed 1 base from V and 12 bases from J, with 16 bases in between. Germline-derived CDR1 and CDR2 are GTSNPN and SVGIG (reference sequence). The CDR3 has 13 amino acids. The CDR3 sequence: CAWSAIARTGQFF. CDR3 DNA sequence: TGTGCCTGGAGTGCCATAGCGCGGACGGGGCAGTTCTTC. Using reference TRBV30 and TRBJ2-1 for the parts outside the CDR3, the full variable domain is SQTIHQWPATLVQPVGSPLSLECTVEGTSNPNLYWYRQAAGRGLQLLFYSVGIGQISSEVPQNLSASRPQDRQFILSSKKLLLSDSGFYLCAWSAIARTGQFFGPGTRLTVL.

This clone was observed a single time. The chain is built from TRBV7-2 and TRBJ2-5; TRBD1 matches 11 bases. The DNA end is a closer match to TRBJ2-7, so the J assignment may be wrong. The CDR3 loop spans 14 amino acids. The V gene's germline CDR1 is SGHTA and CDR2 FQGNSA. The CDR3 nucleotides are TGTGCCAGCAGCTGGGACAGGGGGGCCTACGAGCAGTACTTC. Protein product: CASSWDRGAYEQYF.

This chain links TRBV7-9 with TRBJ1-5; 8 bases map to TRBD1. The CDR3 spans 14 residues. The germline CDR1 and CDR2 sequences are SEHNR and FQNEAQ (reference sequence). V lost 5 bases to trimming and J lost 7 bases; unmatched junction nucleotides: 7. CDR3 region: CASSPDRGGQPQHF. As DNA, the CDR3 is TGTGCCAGCAGCCCCGACAGGGGAGGACAGCCCCAGCATTTT.

This clone has only one observation. The chain recombines TRBV19 with TRBJ1-2, with 10 bases lining up with TRBD1. Losses at the gene ends were 4 bases for V and 8 bases for J; bases not matched to a gene: 10. The CDR3 covers 15 residues. CDR1 is LNHDA and CDR2 is SQIVND in the germline V gene (reference sequence). The CDR3 DNA follows: TGTGCCAGTAGTAAGCCGTCCGGGACAGGGGTGGGCTACACCTTC. Translating gives CASSKPSGTGVGYTF. Full variable domain (rest looked up from reference TRBV19 and TRBJ1-2): DGGITQSPKYLFRKEGQNVTLSCEQNLNHDAMYWYRQDPGQGLRLIYYSQIVNDFQKGDIAEGYSVSREKKESFPLTVTSAQKNPTAFYLCASSKPSGTGVGYTFGSGTRLTVV.

This chain links TRBV29-1 with TRBJ2-1, with D perhaps TRBD2 (6 bases). From germline, CDR1 is SQVTM and CDR2 ANQGSEA. V shed 4 bases and J shed 2 bases, with 15 bases lying between them. The CDR3 is 15 amino acids. CDR3 sequence: CSVVLGDWTYNEQFF. The CDR3 DNA sequence: TGCAGCGTTGTCCTGGGGGACTGGACCTACAATGAGCAGTTCTTC.

The chain joins TRBV15 to TRBJ1-5, with a possible D match to TRBD1 (5 bases). V lost 0 bases to trimming and J lost 4 bases, with 22 bases between them. This CDR3 has 19 residues. The germline V gene encodes CDR1 LNHNV and CDR2 YYDKDF (reference sequence). CDR3 in amino acids: CATSRDLRWRDLLNQPQHF. The CDR3, as DNA: TGTGCCACCAGCAGAGATTTGAGGTGGCGGGACCTATTAAATCAGCCCCAGCATTTT.

The sample holds a few counts of this clone. The chain is built from TRBV21-1 and TRBJ2-5; the table names TRBD1, a call not compared with the DNA. Near its end, the DNA agrees better with TRBJ2-7, so the J call may be wrong. TRBV21-1 is described as a pseudogene. The CDR3 sequence is 19 residues long. The CDR3 DNA reads TGTGCCAGCAGCAAAACCAACGAGGAGGGGGCGAAGAGCGCCTACGAGCAGTACTTC. Its protein is CASSKTNEEGAKSAYEQYF.

The CDR3 loop reads CASSLYGTSGLNEQFF. The CDR3 nucleotides read TGTGCCAGCAGCTTATATGGGACTAGCGGCCTCAATGAGCAGTTCTTC. The genes are TRBV7-6 and TRBJ2-1, with 11 bases lining up with TRBD2. Trimming removed 2 bases from V and 6 bases from J; junction bases left unmatched: 6. Germline values: CDR1 SGHVS, CDR2 FNYEAQ. The CDR3 length is 16 residues.

The chain recombines TRBV9 with TRBJ2-2; 9 nucleotides agree with TRBD2. This CDR3 spans 19 amino acids. Germline loops: CDR1 SGDLS, CDR2 YYNGEE. J was trimmed by 2 bases and V by 4 bases; bases with no gene match: 15. The CDR3 nucleotides are TGTGCCAGCAGCCCCCAACTTTTTAGAGCGGGGGGAAACACCGGGGAGCTGTTTTTT. Translating it yields CASSPQLFRAGGNTGELFF.

J is TRBJ2-1 and V is TRBV5-4, with TRBD2 identical over 7 bases. This CDR3 region has 17 residues. Germline CDR1 reads SGHNT; CDR2 reads YYREEE (reference sequence). Trimming removed 0 bases from V and 9 bases from J; junction bases left unmatched: 15. The CDR3 bases are TGTGCCAGCAGCTTGGGGGGACTATCTGATGCCTTGGGTGAGCAGTTCTTC. It is translated as CASSLGGLSDALGEQFF.

V and J are TRBV14 and TRBJ1-6; D gene unclear. The CDR3 spans 17 residues. Between the trimmed V and J ends, which lost 1 base and 0 bases, there was a span of 10 bases. Germline V gives CDR1 SGHDN, CDR2 FVKESK. CDR3 sequence (DNA): TGTGCCAGCAGCCAAGTGCAATTCAGCTCCTATAATTCACCCCTCCACTTT. Translated: CASSQVQFSSYNSPLHF.

V is TRBV10-2 and J is TRBJ2-4, with D maybe TRBD2 (6 bases). The CDR3 contains 13 residues. Germline V gives CDR1 WSHSY, CDR2 SAAADI. V dropped 0 bases and J dropped 13 bases, with 13 bases sitting between them. The DNA for the CDR3 is TGCGCCAGCAGTGAGTCGGGGGGACTGGGGCAGTACTTC. It yields the protein CASSESGGLGQYF.